Below are 22 T cell receptor beta chains sequenced from a single sample in a study of PD-L1 blockade in urothelial cancer (dated by TCRdb to the late 2010s). The method was the immunoSEQ multiplex PCR assay. TCRdb provides this immuneACCESS table in a form limited to in-frame rearrangements. Some clones are lacking; in checked studies, under half of them reflect an unresolved V gene, and why the rest are absent is not known. The sample yields some 20,000 clones; 70% to 90% were counted once. The ten largest make up approximately 11% of the sample. Taken with the paper, the label for time point translates to: pretreatment peripheral blood. The sequencing used PBMCs, collected around atezolizumab (anti-PD-L1) treatment. The receptors come from a man in his sixties or seventies with urothelial cancer.

The chain is built from TRBV18 and TRBJ2-5; weak D call: TRBD1 (8 bases). V lost 4 bases and J 5 bases, leaving 17 bases between the germline ends. The CDR3 has 15 amino acids. Germline V gene lookup returns CDR1 KGHSH and CDR2 LQKENI. CDR3 DNA: TGTGCCAGCTCACGCGGACAGGGAGGGATGGAGACCCAGTACTTC. Translation: CASSRGQGGMETQYF.

This clone was recorded only once. The J gene is TRBJ1-6, the V gene TRBV6-5, with a tentative D call TRBD1 (6 bases). The germline V gene encodes CDR1 MNHEY and CDR2 SVGAGI. Between the trimmed V and J ends, which lost 1 base and 5 bases, there was a span of 9 bases. This CDR3 is built from 15 residues. The CDR3 spells CASSYFGQHNSPLHF. The CDR3, as DNA: TGTGCCAGCAGTTACTTCGGACAGCATAATTCACCCCTCCACTTT.

The chain uses TRBV2 and TRBJ2-5, with D hard to call. Per germline, CDR1 SNHLY and CDR2 FYNNEI. V lost 3 bases and J lost 5, with 13 bases in between. This CDR3 is built from 14 residues. The CDR3 region has the DNA TGTGCCAGCAGTGATATCTCCCAGAGGGAGACCCAGTACTTC. As protein: CASSDISQRETQYF.

The chain has TRBV5-4 and TRBJ2-3, with a tentative D call TRBD2 (7 bases). The germline gives CDR1 SGHNT, CDR2 YYREEE (reference sequence). Trimming pared 4 bases from V and 4 bases from J, leaving 19 bases between. The CDR3 runs to 16 residues. As DNA, the CDR3 is TGTGCCAGCAGCATCCGAGGAGGGGGGGTGTCAGATACGCAGTATTTT. Residues: CASSIRGGGVSDTQYF.

This chain connects TRBV5-1 to TRBJ2-3; 7 bases are shared with TRBD2. This CDR3 spans 15 amino acids. Germline-derived CDR1 and CDR2 are SGHRS and YFSETQ. V trimming: 4 bases; J trimming: 2 bases; junction bases outside the gene matches: 7. This CDR3 is CASSDSGGLTDTQYF. CDR3 nucleotides: TGCGCCAGCAGCGATTCGGGGGGACTCACAGATACGCAGTATTTT.

The chain couples TRBV18 to TRBJ1-6; no clear D gene. Germline lookup yields CDR1 KGHSH and CDR2 LQKENI. This CDR3 comprises 14 residues. Trimming took 2 bases from V and 5 from J, leaving 7 bases between them. The CDR3 loop is CASSPEGNNSPLHF. For the CDR3, the DNA is TGTGCCAGCTCACCAGAGGGAAATAATTCACCCCTCCACTTT.

This clone was counted only a few times. The chain links TRBV6-1 to TRBJ2-1, with 7 bases identical to TRBD2. The V gene end was trimmed by 1 base and the J gene end by 2 bases; junction bases not matched to a gene: 5. The CDR3 covers 16 residues. Germline V gene lookup returns CDR1 MNHNS and CDR2 SASEGT. The CDR3 region has the DNA TGTGCCAGCAGTGAAGGTCTAGCGGAACCCTACAATGAGCAGTTCTTC. This encodes CASSEGLAEPYNEQFF.

V and J are TRBV11-3 and TRBJ2-2; D not resolved. The length of the CDR3 is 13 residues. Germline V gene data show CDR1 as SGHNT and CDR2 as YENEEA. V lost 3 bases and J lost 3, with 5 bases in between. CDR3 nucleotides: TGTGCCAGCAGCTTCGGGTACACCGGGGAGCTGTTTTTT. This encodes CASSFGYTGELFF.

The chain recombines TRBV5-6 with TRBJ1-6; TRBD1 aligns across 12 bases. CDR3 length equals 16 residues. The V gene's germline CDR1 is SGHDT and CDR2 YYEEEE. The V and J ends lost 4 bases and 7 bases, in that order; junction bases with no gene match: 6. CDR3 coding DNA: TGTGCCAGCAGCGTCCGGGACAGGGGGCTAAATTCACCCCTCCACTTT. Translated, it gives CASSVRDRGLNSPLHF.

This clone was counted a few times. The DNA for the CDR3 is TGTGCCAGCAGTAGGACAGCCCTAACCGATAGCAATCAGCCCCAGCATTTT. Translating it yields CASSRTALTDSNQPQHF. This chain connects TRBV9 to TRBJ1-5; D might be TRBD1 (6 bases). This CDR3 is 17 amino acids long. Germline V CDR1 and CDR2: SGDLS, YYNGEE. The ends were cut back, 5 bases at V and 0 bases at J, with 18 bases in the middle. Looking up the rest from reference TRBV9 and TRBJ1-5 gives the full variable domain: DSGVTQTPKHLITATGQRVTLRCSPRSGDLSVYWYQQSLDQGLQFLIQYYNGEERAKGNILERFSAQQFPDLHSELNLSSLELGDSALYFCASSRTALTDSNQPQHFGDGTRLSIL.

The chain is built from TRBV27 and TRBJ2-7, with TRBD1 identical over 8 bases. Trimming took 3 bases from V and 7 from J; bases not matched to a gene: 8. The CDR3 contains 14 residues. Germline lookup yields CDR1 MNHEY and CDR2 SMNVEV (reference sequence). DNA of the CDR3: TGTGCCAGCAGTTTTGGCCAGGGGGCGCGTGAGCAGTACTTC. Residues: CASSFGQGAREQYF.

V is TRBV5-1 and J is TRBJ1-2; possibly TRBD1 for D (5 bases). V lost 4 bases to trimming and J lost 1 base, with 17 bases between them. The CDR3 runs to 16 residues. The germline V gene encodes CDR1 SGHRS and CDR2 YFSETQ. The CDR3 nucleotides are TGCGCCAGCAGCGCTGGTGGGGCGGGAGGTAACTATGGCTACACCTTC. Residues: CASSAGGAGGNYGYTF.

The chain joins TRBV5-1 to TRBJ2-7; TRBD1 matches at 9 bases. V was pared by 2 bases and J by 2 bases, with 11 bases of the junction left unmatched. This CDR3 is 17 amino acids long. Looked up from germline, CDR1 is SGHRS and CDR2 is YFSETQ. CDR3 DNA: TGCGCCAGCAGCTTAACCTTCTTCCGGGACAGGGCCTACGAGCAGTACTTC. Amino acids: CASSLTFFRDRAYEQYF. Full variable domain (outside the CDR3, taken from reference TRBV5-1 and TRBJ2-7): KAGVTQTPRYLIKTRGQQVTLSCSPISGHRSVSWYQQTPGQGLQFLFEYFSETQRNKGNFPGRFSGRQFSNSRSEMNVSTLELGDSALYLCASSLTFFRDRAYEQYFGPGTRLTVT.

The J gene is TRBJ1-4, the V gene TRBV4-1; D unclear. Trimming pared 2 bases from V and 4 bases from J, leaving 17 bases between. Germline V lookup: CDR1 MGHRA, CDR2 YSYEKL. The CDR3 length is 17 residues. CDR3 region: CASSQRIWRQRNEKLFF. The DNA of the CDR3 is TGCGCCAGCAGCCAAAGAATTTGGAGGCAGCGTAATGAAAAACTGTTTTTT.

V is TRBV29-1 and J is TRBJ1-1, with D tentatively TRBD1 (5 bases). From germline, CDR1 is SQVTM and CDR2 ANQGSEA. This CDR3 spans 11 amino acids. The V and J ends lost 8 bases and 2 bases respectively, with 9 bases between them. CDR3 in DNA: TGCAGCCGGCAGGGTAACACTGAAGCTTTCTTT. Protein sequence: CSRQGNTEAFF. The complete variable domain, with remaining parts taken from reference TRBV29-1 and TRBJ1-1, reads SAVISQKPSRDICQRGTSLTIQCQVDSQVTMMFWYRQQPGQSLTLIATANQGSEATYESGFVIDKFPISRPNLTFSTLTVSNMSPEDSSIYLCSRQGNTEAFFGQGTRLTVV.

The chain couples TRBV28 to TRBJ1-1, with D tentatively TRBD1 (6 bases). Germline lookup yields CDR1 MDHEN and CDR2 SYDVKM. Trimming pared 6 bases from V and 3 bases from J, leaving 26 bases between. CDR3 length: 18 residues. CDR3 coding DNA: TGTGCCAGCAGCCGGACAGACGGTCCTGGGGGTACGGACACTGAAGCTTTCTTT. Its protein product is CASSRTDGPGGTDTEAFF.

The gene calls are TRBV10-3 and TRBJ2-7; 10 bases map to TRBD1. Germline values: CDR1 ENHRY, CDR2 SYGVKD. Trimming removed 10 bases from V and 6 bases from J; junction bases left unmatched: 12. There are 14 residues in the CDR3. CDR3 protein: CATLHRDRGAEQYF. CDR3 bases: TGTGCCACCTTACACCGGGACAGGGGAGCCGAGCAGTACTTC.

The chain is built from TRBV9 and TRBJ2-1; TRBD2 matches 8 bases. In germline, CDR1 is SGDLS, CDR2 YYNGEE. The CDR3 extends over 18 amino acids. V shed 4 bases and J 0 bases; nucleotides not matched to a gene: 12. CDR3 region: CASSPWLAGWSSYNEQFF. In DNA, the CDR3 is TGTGCCAGCAGCCCCTGGCTAGCGGGTTGGAGCTCCTACAATGAGCAGTTCTTC.

The rearrangement uses TRBV4-2 and TRBJ2-1; 12 bases match TRBD2. Germline assignment: CDR1 LGHNA and CDR2 YNFKEQ. J lost 5 bases, V lost 4 bases, and 3 bases had no gene match. The CDR3 sequence is 15 residues long. The CDR3 here is CASSLLAGGNNEQFF. The DNA of the CDR3 is TGTGCCAGCAGCCTCCTAGCGGGGGGGAACAATGAGCAGTTCTTC.

A single count supports this clone. The chain combines TRBV27 with TRBJ2-1; D might be TRBD1 (5 bases). The CDR3 is made up of 14 amino acids. V gave up 3 bases and J gave up 9 bases, with 15 bases separating them. CDR1 is MNHEY, CDR2 SMNVEV, per germline (reference sequence). The CDR3 sequence is CASSFYRQGAEQFF. The CDR3 region has the DNA TGTGCCAGCAGTTTTTACCGCCAAGGGGCTGAGCAGTTCTTC.

This clone occurred once. The rearrangement joins TRBV6-5 to TRBJ2-5; tentative D call: TRBD2 (8 bases). V lost 0 bases and J lost 7, with 18 bases in between. Germline V gene sequence: CDR1 MNHEY, CDR2 SVGAGI. CDR3 length: 16 residues. The CDR3 is CASSYSGQAAGGTQYF. In nucleotides, the CDR3 is TGTGCCAGCAGTTACTCCGGACAGGCCGCGGGAGGGACCCAGTACTTC.

This chain uses TRBV9 with TRBJ2-7; 14 bases match TRBD2. The CDR3 runs 16 residues. Trimming removed 3 bases from V and 6 bases from J; junction bases left unmatched: 8. Germline V lookup: CDR1 SGDLS, CDR2 YYNGEE. The DNA of the CDR3 is TGTGCCAGCAGCGCCGGGGGACTAGCGGGGGCCGGCGAGCAGTACTTC. It specifies CASSAGGLAGAGEQYF.